The present T cell receptor (beta chain) was sequenced within a study of OX40 agonist ivuxolimab in advanced cancers. Overall study context: Earlier treatment with anti-PD-1, anti-PD-L1 or anti-CTLA-4 was permitted, and 35% to 45% had received some. Partial responses were achieved by three patients, one with hepatocellular carcinoma and two with cutaneous melanoma. Overall study findings and caveats: More expanded clones were seen, on average, in CD8+ T cells than in CD4+.

Clones were read by immunoSEQ multiplex PCR, and TCRdb kept only the in-frame ones, dropping some. The sample yields 55,000 to 90,000 clones, approximately 81% seen once. For this clone: Its matching antigen is unknown.

Germline values: CDR1 SGHDT, CDR2 YYEEEE. CDR3 length equals 18 residues. Trimming removed 2 bases from V and 4 bases from J, with 22 bases in between. The source was CD4+ or CD8+ T cells sorted from blood, collected in a trial of the OX40 agonist ivuxolimab. The receptor was isolated from an adult with an advanced solid tumor such as melanoma, head and neck, liver or kidney cancer. The chain has TRBV5-6 and TRBJ2-1; possible D gene TRBD2, 7 bases. In nucleotides, the CDR3 is TGTGCCAGCAGCTTTGCGGGGGCATCCTCGCGTAGTTACAATGAGCAGTTCTTC. Encoded protein: CASSFAGASSRSYNEQFF. The whole variable domain, remainder taken from reference TRBV5-6 and TRBJ2-1, is DAGVTQSPTHLIKTRGQQVTLRCSPKSGHDTVSWYQQALGQGPQFIFQYYEEEERQRGNFPDRFSGHQFPNYSSELNVNALLLGDSALYLCASSFAGASSRSYNEQFFGPGTRLTVL.